A selection of T cell receptor beta chains follows, all from one sample in a study of blood T cell repertoires in COVID-19. The repertoire was sequenced with immunoSEQ multiplex PCR; TCRdb's copy has only in-frame clones and lacks some. The repertoire holds about 230,000 clones, with 84% as singletons. The sample consisted of peripheral blood. The source of these receptors is a man aged 50-60 years with active or convalescent COVID-19. Each CDR3 is given with its conserved first and last residue. D genes are given only for firm matches. Part of the rows lack a size; the others show once, few, many or a class for expanded clones.

v_gene	d_gene	len	j_gene	abundance	CDR3aa	CDR3nt
TRBV7-6	TRBD2	19	TRBJ2-3	-	CASSSRPFFAAGGTDTQYF	TGTGCCAGCAGCTCCCGACCCTTCTTTGCAGCGGGGGGCACAGATACGCAGTATTTT
TRBV6-5	-	13	TRBJ2-1	-	CASSPRLYNEQFF	TGTGCCAGCAGTCCTCGACTCTACAATGAGCAGTTCTTC
TRBV2	-	14	TRBJ1-2	-	CASSANRVGDGYTF	TGTGCCAGCAGCGCGAACAGGGTCGGGGATGGCTACACCTTC
TRBV7-3	-	14	TRBJ2-1	few	CATSRDNSYNEQFF	TGTGCCACTTCTAGGGACAACTCCTACAATGAGCAGTTCTTC
TRBV29-1	-	13	TRBJ2-5	-	CSVDSTGKGTQYF	TGCAGCGTCGACTCGACAGGCAAAGGGACCCAGTACTTC
TRBV19	TRBD2	13	TRBJ2-7	-	CASTSGSSYEQYF	TGTGCCAGTACTAGCGGGAGCTCCTACGAGCAGTACTTC
TRBV7-9	TRBD1	15	TRBJ2-2	-	CASSRTGSSTGELFF	TGTGCCAGCAGCCGGACAGGGTCGAGCACCGGGGAGCTGTTTTTT
TRBV5-1	-	14	TRBJ1-4	-	CASSLIGVGEKLFF	TGCGCCAGCAGCTTGATCGGGGTGGGGGAAAAACTGTTTTTT
TRBV19	TRBD2	14	TRBJ2-1	-	CASSIAGGGAEQFF	TGTGCCAGTAGTATAGCGGGCGGGGGGGCTGAGCAGTTCTTC
TRBV4-3	-	14	TRBJ2-3	-	CASSLGGVGDTQYF	TGCGCCAGCAGCCTCGGAGGGGTTGGAGATACGCAGTATTTT
TRBV3-1/TRBV3-2	-	14	TRBJ2-5	-	CASSRWDYQETQYF	TGTGCCAGCAGCCGCTGGGACTACCAAGAGACCCAGTACTTC
TRBV29-1	TRBD1	13	TRBJ1-5	-	CSVDQGADQPQHF	TGCAGCGTCGACCAGGGGGCGGATCAGCCCCAGCATTTT
TRBV19	-	15	TRBJ1-5	-	CASSAPHRRVQPQHF	TGTGCCAGTAGTGCTCCGCACCGGCGGGTTCAGCCCCAGCATTTT
TRBV28	-	14	TRBJ1-5	-	CASSSPDSYQPQHF	TGTGCCAGCAGTTCCCCCGACAGTTATCAGCCCCAGCATTTT
TRBV30	-	13	TRBJ1-6	few	CAWRTADNSPLHF	TGTGCCTGGCGGACAGCGGATAATTCACCCCTCCACTTT
TRBV6-5	TRBD2	15	TRBJ2-1	-	CASSPSGRSYNEQFF	TGTGCCAGCAGTCCTAGCGGTCGGTCCTACAATGAGCAGTTCTTC
TRBV11-2	-	14	TRBJ1-4	once	CASSPRGVGEKLFF	TGTGCCAGCAGCCCTCGGGGAGTAGGCGAAAAACTGTTTTTT
TRBV7-9	-	15	TRBJ1-5	few	CASSLGARSGQPQHF	TGTGCCAGCAGCTTAGGAGCCCGATCGGGTCAGCCCCAGCATTTT
TRBV7-9	-	14	TRBJ1-1	once	CASSPDTLNTEAFF	TGTGCCAGCAGCCCTGACACCCTGAACACTGAAGCTTTCTTT
TRBV6-6	TRBD1	16	TRBJ2-3	-	CASNQQGPNVGDTQYF	TGTGCCAGCAATCAACAGGGGCCCAACGTGGGAGATACGCAGTATTTT
TRBV5-1	TRBD1	14	TRBJ2-7	-	CASKIRDRGYEQYF	TGCGCCAGCAAGATACGGGACAGGGGCTACGAGCAGTACTTC
TRBV29-1	-	14	TRBJ1-4	-	CSVALGGSNEKLFF	TGCAGCGTGGCCCTTGGCGGTAGTAATGAAAAACTGTTTTTT
TRBV5-4	TRBD2	16	TRBJ2-5	-	CASSLYGLAGQETQYF	TGTGCCAGCAGCTTGTACGGACTAGCGGGACAAGAGACCCAGTACTTC
TRBV9	TRBD2	15	TRBJ2-3	-	CASSVWSSGADTQYF	TGTGCCAGCAGCGTATGGTCTAGCGGAGCAGATACGCAGTATTTT
TRBV5-5	TRBD2	12	TRBJ2-7	-	CASSRGGYEQYF	TGTGCCAGCAGCCGCGGGGGCTACGAGCAGTACTTC
TRBV4-1	-	14	TRBJ2-7	-	CASSQDRGPYEQYF	TGCGCCAGCAGCCAAGACAGGGGCCCCTACGAGCAGTACTTC
TRBV6-2/TRBV6-3	-	19	TRBJ1-5	-	CASSYSRARLEYGNQPQHF	TGTGCCAGCAGTTACTCGAGGGCACGACTGGAGTATGGCAATCAGCCCCAGCATTTT
TRBV12-3/TRBV12-4	-	12	TRBJ1-4	-	CASSPGAGKLFF	TGTGCCAGCAGTCCCGGAGCCGGAAAACTGTTTTTT
TRBV11-2	-	15	TRBJ2-1	-	CASSLDPLPGNEQFF	TGTGCCAGCAGCTTAGATCCCCTCCCAGGGAATGAGCAGTTCTTC
TRBV14	-	13	TRBJ1-2	-	CASSHWENYGYTF	TGTGCCAGCAGCCACTGGGAGAACTATGGCTACACCTTC
TRBV7-9	-	14	TRBJ2-2	-	CASSQHSGTGELFF	TGTGCCAGCAGCCAACATAGCGGTACCGGGGAGCTGTTTTTT
TRBV4-2	TRBD2	13	TRBJ2-7	-	CASSPRGAYEQYF	TGTGCCAGCAGCCCGCGGGGGGCCTACGAGCAGTACTTC
TRBV15	-	15	TRBJ2-2	-	CATFSDSQLTGELFF	TGTGCCACCTTCTCGGACAGCCAACTCACCGGGGAGCTGTTTTTT
TRBV5-1	-	16	TRBJ1-2	few	CASSLGLTALNYGYTF	TGCGCCAGCAGCTTGGGACTGACAGCACTCAACTATGGCTACACCTTC
TRBV29-1	-	12	TRBJ2-3	-	CSVPGIPDTQYF	TGCAGCGTCCCCGGGATACCAGATACGCAGTATTTT
TRBV27	TRBD1	15	TRBJ1-2	-	CASSPPGQGAEGYTF	TGTGCCAGCAGTCCGCCGGGACAGGGGGCCGAGGGCTACACCTTC
TRBV4-2	TRBD2	19	TRBJ2-2	-	CASSQGGPGTSRNTGELFF	TGTGCCAGCAGCCAAGGGGGGCCCGGGACTAGCAGGAACACCGGGGAGCTGTTTTTT
TRBV6-5	-	14	TRBJ2-7	-	CASSPQTGRFEQYF	TGTGCCAGCAGTCCCCAGACAGGGAGGTTCGAGCAGTACTTC
TRBV28	TRBD2	15	TRBJ2-5	-	CASSLAGGPRETQYF	TGTGCCAGCAGTTTAGCGGGGGGGCCTCGCGAGACCCAGTACTTC
TRBV7-8	-	14	TRBJ2-5	-	CASSSPFEPKTQYF	TGTGCCAGCAGCTCCCCTTTTGAGCCTAAGACCCAGTACTTC